One and the same sample provided the 30 T cell receptor beta chains below, sequenced in a study of human T cells and chemical hapten exposure. As for time point: patch test 1, 2 weeks after DPC sensitization. Treatment of the sample: therapeutic diphenylcyclopropenone sensitization with weekly scalp DPC. TCRdb itself ran the RACE reads through MiXCR, one entry per CDR3 protein. The sample has around 120,000 distinct CDR3 sequences, 9.5% to 11% seen once. Sequenced material: whole blood, taken in connection with sensitization to the hapten diphenylcyclopropenone (DPC). All receptors derive from a woman in her forties with alopecia areata. Some clones in this sample may be carry-over from other donors' samples.

Ten or more counts support this clonotype. The chain uses TRBV7-2 and TRBJ1-3, with a weak D call TRBD1 (5 bases). Germline-derived CDR1 and CDR2 are SGHTA and FQGNSA. Trimming took 3 bases from V and 0 from J, leaving 9 bases between them. The CDR3 totals 15 residues. CDR3 loop: CASSFGTFSGNTIYF. Here the CDR3 DNA reads TGTGCCAGCAGCTTCGGGACGTTCTCTGGAAACACCATATATTTT.

This clonotype has a count of ten or more. The chain has TRBV6-1 and TRBJ1-3; TRBD1 is a possible D gene (5 bases). This CDR3 is 15 amino acids long. Trimming pared 10 bases from V and 0 bases from J, leaving 16 bases between. Germline values: CDR1 MNHNS, CDR2 SASEGT. CDR3 amino acids: CATWTHGGSGNTIYF. CDR3 nucleotides: TGTGCCACTTGGACCCATGGGGGCTCTGGAAACACCATATATTTT.

This clonotype was recorded many times. This chain links TRBV20-1 with TRBJ1-5, with D hard to call. Germline CDR1 is DFQATT and CDR2 is SNEGSKA (reference sequence). V lost 3 bases and J 4 bases, leaving 10 bases between the germline ends. The CDR3 sequence is 13 residues long. The chain's CDR3 is CSASQSLNQPQHF. The CDR3 region has the DNA TGCAGTGCTAGTCAGTCCCTAAATCAGCCCCAGCATTTT.

The V call is TRBV10-3, the J call TRBJ2-6, with no clear D. CDR3 length equals 14 residues. V shed 2 bases and J shed 4 bases, with 6 bases lying between them. CDR1 and CDR2 from the germline V gene are ENHRY and SYGVKD. Here the CDR3 reads CAISEASGANVLTF. Written as DNA, the CDR3 is TGTGCCATCAGTGAGGCGTCCGGGGCCAACGTCCTGACTTTC.

The table lists this clonotype with a few counts. The chain couples TRBV12-3 or TRBV12-4 to TRBJ2-7; TRBD1 is a possible D gene (6 bases). Trimming took off 1 base at V and 3 bases at J, with 7 bases between the two ends. The CDR3 covers 13 residues. The CDR3 coding sequence is TGTGCCAGCAGTTTAGTAGGGGGCTACGAGCAGTACTTC. Translated: CASSLVGGYEQYF.

This CDR3 reads CASSPTGTGSGFF. The DNA of the CDR3 is TGTGCCAGCAGCCCCACCGGGACTGGGAGCGGGTTCTTC. The rearrangement uses TRBV11-2 and TRBJ2-1; tentative D call: TRBD2 (6 bases). The CDR3 spans 13 residues. Per the germline V gene, CDR1 is SGHAT and CDR2 is FQNNGV. The V end was cut by 5 bases, the J end by 15 bases, with 20 bases between.

There are many counts of this clonotype. V is TRBV12-5 and J is TRBJ1-1, with no clear D. The CDR3 spans 13 residues. The germline V gene encodes CDR1 LGHNT and CDR2 FRNRAP. Deletions cut 1 base from V and 6 bases from J, with 9 bases between. The CDR3, as DNA: TGTGCTAGTGGTTTGGGATCAGGACCTGAAGCTTTCTTT. Its protein is CASGLGSGPEAFF.

This clonotype was counted a few times. V is TRBV12-3 or TRBV12-4 and J is TRBJ2-1; D remains ambiguous. The CDR3 is 11 amino acids. The V end lost 4 bases, the J end lost 10 bases, and 8 bases lay between the germline ends. The DNA for the CDR3 is TGTGCCAGCAGTTCTGAGAGGGAGCAGTTCTTC. It yields the protein CASSSEREQFF.

This clonotype was picked up many times. This chain joins TRBV4-3 and TRBJ2-2; 8 bases agree with TRBD2. The CDR3 runs to 15 residues. J gave up 4 bases and V 4 bases, and 5 bases lay outside the gene matches. The germline gives CDR1 LGHNA, CDR2 YSLEER. CDR3 coding DNA: TGCGCCAGCAGCCTGGGGACTAGTTCCACCGGGGAGCTGTTTTTT. Translating gives CASSLGTSSTGELFF.

Only a few counts were recorded for this clonotype. This chain uses TRBV29-1 with TRBJ2-7; possibly TRBD1 for D (6 bases). V was cut by 5 bases and J by 7 bases, with 15 bases left in between. The CDR3 loop spans 12 amino acids. CDR1 and CDR2 from the germline V gene are SQVTM and ANQGSEA. For the CDR3, the DNA is TGCAGCGTTTCACAGGGTTATCGGGAGCAGTACTTC. This translates into CSVSQGYREQYF.

This clonotype was observed many times. The V call is TRBV7-3, the J call TRBJ1-1, with 7 bases matching TRBD1. CDR3 length equals 14 residues. The V segment lost 5 bases and the J segment 4 bases; nucleotides outside the gene matches: 7. CDR1 and CDR2 (germline): SGHTA, FQGTGA. DNA for the CDR3: TGTGCCAGCAGCGTGAGGGGGCCGGGCACTGAAGCTTTCTTT. Translation: CASSVRGPGTEAFF. Full variable domain (outside the CDR3, taken from reference TRBV7-3 and TRBJ1-1): GAGVSQTPSNKVTEKGKYVELRCDPISGHTALYWYRQSLGQGPEFLIYFQGTGAADDSGLPNDRFFAVRPEGSVSTLKIQRTERGDSAVYLCASSVRGPGTEAFFGQGTRLTVV.

V and J are TRBV6-6 and TRBJ2-1, with TRBD2 as a possible D gene (7 bases). Trimming stripped 6 bases from V and 7 bases from J, with 19 bases between. The germline gives CDR1 MNHNY, CDR2 SVGAGI (reference sequence). This CDR3 spans 15 amino acids. Written as DNA, the CDR3 is TGTGCCAGCAGCCCCTTTTCGGGGGGCTTAAATGAGCAGTTCTTC. This gives the protein CASSPFSGGLNEQFF.

This rearrangement joins TRBV20-1 to TRBJ2-3, with 7 bases lining up with TRBD2. Looked up from germline, CDR1 is DFQATT and CDR2 is SNEGSKA (reference sequence). This CDR3 contains 17 residues. V lost 3 bases to trimming and J lost 3 bases; unmatched junction nucleotides: 15. The CDR3 DNA is TGCAGTGCTAGGGCCCACACCGGGACTAACAGTACAGATACGCAGTATTTT. It codes for CSARAHTGTNSTDTQYF.

In this sample, this clonotype turned up many times. This sequence joins TRBV7-9 and TRBJ1-6; D gene ambiguous. CDR1 is SEHNR and CDR2 is FQNEAQ in the germline V gene (reference sequence). The CDR3 consists of 14 residues. The V end lost 2 bases, the J end lost 8 bases, and 10 bases lay between the germline ends. CDR3: CASSLSQRHSPLHF. In DNA form, the CDR3 reads TGTGCCAGCAGCTTATCCCAGAGGCATTCACCCCTCCACTTT.

The chain carries TRBV20-1 and TRBJ2-3; 7 positions agree with TRBD2. This CDR3 is built from 18 residues. Germline loops: CDR1 DFQATT, CDR2 SNEGSKA (reference sequence). Trimming removed 3 bases from V and 6 bases from J; junction bases left unmatched: 21. The CDR3 DNA reads as TGCAGTGCTAGGGGGTTTGCTCCCTCGGGCGGGAGTTCGGATACGCAGTATTTT. As protein: CSARGFAPSGGSSDTQYF.

In its sample, this clonotype was seen a few times. This chain links TRBV7-2 with TRBJ2-7; TRBD1 might be the D (5 bases). Trimming pared 5 bases from V and 5 bases from J, leaving 19 bases between. This CDR3 is 15 amino acids long. Germline assignment: CDR1 SGHTA and CDR2 FQGNSA. For the CDR3, the DNA is TGTGCCAGCAGCCCACGTACTGGCAACAGGAACGAGCAGTACTTC. It translates to CASSPRTGNRNEQYF.

This clonotype was observed a handful of times. The chain has TRBV10-2 and TRBJ2-1; D may be TRBD1 (5 bases). The length of the CDR3 is 15 residues. Per germline, CDR1 WSHSY and CDR2 SAAADI. The V gene lost 7 bases and the J gene lost 1 base, with 14 bases spanning the gap. The CDR3 DNA reads TGCGCCAGCACCGAAGACAGAGGTTCCTACAATGAGCAGTTCTTC. It yields the protein CASTEDRGSYNEQFF.

This chain links TRBV4-3 with TRBJ1-4; D is perhaps TRBD1 (5 bases). Trimming stripped 0 bases from V and 3 bases from J, with 11 bases between. CDR3 length: 16 amino acids. Germline V gives CDR1 LGHNA, CDR2 YSLEER. The CDR3 DNA follows: TGCGCCAGCAGCCAAGATGGACGGGGGGCTAATGAAAAACTGTTTTTT. Its protein is CASSQDGRGANEKLFF.

This clonotype has at least ten counts. The V call is TRBV10-3, the J call TRBJ2-6; D uncertain. This CDR3 contains 12 residues. With 7 bases removed from V and 4 bases from J, the gap between germline ends came to 5 bases. Germline CDR1 ENHRY, CDR2 SYGVKD. CDR3 sequence: CAITSGANVLTF. The CDR3 DNA follows: TGTGCCATCACTTCGGGGGCCAACGTCCTGACTTTC.

This clonotype was seen more than once but under ten times. This sequence joins TRBV20-1 and TRBJ2-1; possible D gene TRBD2, 6 bases. Germline loops: CDR1 DFQATT, CDR2 SNEGSKA (reference sequence). V gave up 3 bases and J gave up 3 bases, with 15 bases separating them. The CDR3 has 15 amino acids. The DNA of the CDR3 is TGCAGTGCTAGGGCTAATGCGGGACGCTACAATGAGCAGTTCTTC. It is translated as CSARANAGRYNEQFF.

This clonotype has ten or more counts. This rearrangement joins TRBV7-8 to TRBJ2-7; D uncertain. V lost 1 base, J lost 7 bases, and 11 bases lay in between. There are 13 residues in the CDR3. The V gene's germline CDR1 is SGHVS and CDR2 FQNEAQ. In DNA form, the CDR3 reads TGTGCCAGCAGCTTAGTCGGCGGCCGAGAGCAGTACTTC. Translated, it gives CASSLVGGREQYF.

This clonotype has ten or more counts. The chain employs TRBV5-1 and TRBJ2-7; D ambiguous. The length of the CDR3 is 14 residues. V lost 1 base to trimming and J lost 6 bases, with 14 bases between them. Germline V CDR1 and CDR2: SGHRS, YFSETQ. The CDR3 loop reads CASSLSIGVGEQYF. In DNA, the CDR3 is TGCGCCAGCAGCTTGTCCATCGGTGTCGGCGAGCAGTACTTC.

This rearrangement joins TRBV29-1 to TRBJ1-1; D gene uncertain. Germline V gene data show CDR1 as SQVTM and CDR2 as ANQGSEA. Trimming stripped 4 bases from V and 11 bases from J, with 17 bases between. The CDR3 loop spans 12 amino acids. CDR3 residues: CSVVSDPLKAFF. In DNA, the CDR3 is TGCAGCGTTGTTTCGGACCCCTTAAAGGCTTTCTTT.

The chain links TRBV7-2 to TRBJ2-7; unclear D gene. Per germline, CDR1 SGHTA and CDR2 FQGNSA. The CDR3 is 14 amino acids. Between the trimmed V and J ends, which lost 6 bases and 0 bases, there was a span of 12 bases. CDR3 residues: CASRGWTDSYEQYF. CDR3 bases: TGTGCCAGCAGAGGGTGGACGGACTCCTACGAGCAGTACTTC.

Ten or more counts support this clonotype. The CDR3 spells CSAVTPETQYF. CDR3 DNA sequence: TGCAGCGCGGTGACCCCAGAGACCCAGTACTTC. The V call is TRBV29-1, the J call TRBJ2-5, with D uncertain. The CDR3 totals 11 residues. Deletions cut 7 bases from V and 4 bases from J, with 10 bases between. Germline CDR1 reads SQVTM; CDR2 reads ANQGSEA.

This clonotype has only a few counts. The chain uses TRBV5-4 and TRBJ1-4, with D hard to call. The germline CDR1 and CDR2 sequences are SGHNT and YYREEE (reference sequence). The V end lost 1 base, the J end lost 0 bases, and 7 bases lay between the germline ends. The CDR3 runs 15 residues. Here the CDR3 DNA reads TGTGCCAGCAGCTTGCAGTCCGCAACTAATGAAAAACTGTTTTTT. Its translation is CASSLQSATNEKLFF.

This chain links TRBV27 with TRBJ1-4, with a tentative D call TRBD1 (5 bases). The CDR3 length is 12 residues. CDR1 and CDR2 (germline): MNHEY, SMNVEV (reference sequence). With 8 bases removed from V and 8 bases from J, the gap between germline ends came to 12 bases. For the CDR3, the DNA is TGTGCCAGCGGGGGGGGAAGGGAAAAACTGTTTTTT. Its translation is CASGGGREKLFF.

This sequence joins TRBV5-1 and TRBJ1-2; TRBD1 matches 8 bases. CDR1 and CDR2 (germline): SGHRS, YFSETQ. The CDR3 is 15 residues long. Trimming took 0 bases from V and 8 from J; bases not matched to a gene: 9. The CDR3 DNA follows: TGCGCCAGCAGCTTGGCCTTTTGGACAGGGTACGGCTACACCTTC. This encodes CASSLAFWTGYGYTF. Full variable domain (missing parts from reference TRBV5-1 and TRBJ1-2): KAGVTQTPRYLIKTRGQQVTLSCSPISGHRSVSWYQQTPGQGLQFLFEYFSETQRNKGNFPGRFSGRQFSNSRSEMNVSTLELGDSALYLCASSLAFWTGYGYTFGSGTRLTVV.

This clonotype was picked up a small number of times. This sequence joins TRBV29-1 and TRBJ2-4; the D gene is possibly TRBD2 (6 bases). Trimming cost V 4 bases and J 5 bases, with 12 bases left between them. CDR3 size: 13 residues. The germline V gene encodes CDR1 SQVTM and CDR2 ANQGSEA. The CDR3 nucleotides read TGCAGCGTTGTCAAACCGGGGGAAAACATTCAGTACTTC. Protein: CSVVKPGENIQYF. Looking up the rest from reference TRBV29-1 and TRBJ2-4 gives the full variable domain: SAVISQKPSRDICQRGTSLTIQCQVDSQVTMMFWYRQQPGQSLTLIATANQGSEATYESGFVIDKFPISRPNLTFSTLTVSNMSPEDSSIYLCSVVKPGENIQYFGAGTRLSVL.

This clonotype was found a few times. The J gene is TRBJ1-5, the V gene TRBV29-1, with D perhaps TRBD1 (5 bases). V gave up 6 bases and J gave up 6 bases, with 12 bases separating them. CDR1 and CDR2 from the germline V gene are SQVTM and ANQGSEA. The CDR3 totals 12 residues. CDR3 region: CSVMTESQPQHF. Written as DNA, the CDR3 is TGCAGCGTGATGACAGAATCTCAGCCCCAGCATTTT.